The 27 T cell receptor beta chains below were found in one sample sequenced in a study of OX40 agonist ivuxolimab in advanced cancers. TCRdb's copy holds only in-frame clones and misses some; the assay was immunoSEQ multiplex PCR. The table includes under 55,000 clones, approximately 87% detected once. Sequences were derived from CD4+ or CD8+ T cells sorted from blood, sampled in a trial of the OX40 agonist ivuxolimab. Source of these receptors: an adult with an advanced solid tumor such as melanoma, head and neck, liver or kidney cancer.

The chain carries TRBV28 and TRBJ1-1; TRBD1 might be the D (5 bases). Trimming took 7 bases from V and 2 from J, leaving 8 bases between them. The CDR3 totals 12 residues. The germline gives CDR1 MDHEN, CDR2 SYDVKM. CDR3 residues: CASTDTNTEAFF. The CDR3 bases are TGTGCCAGCACGGACACTAACACTGAAGCTTTCTTT. Using reference TRBV28 and TRBJ1-1 for the parts outside the CDR3, the full variable domain is DVKVTQSSRYLVKRTGEKVFLECVQDMDHENMFWYRQDPGLGLRLIYFSYDVKMKEKGDIPEGYSVSREKKERFSLILESASTNQTSMYLCASTDTNTEAFFGQGTRLTVV.

The V gene is TRBV2, the J gene TRBJ1-1; D is uncertain. The V gene's germline CDR1 is SNHLY and CDR2 FYNNEI. The CDR3 extends over 14 amino acids. V was trimmed by 6 bases and J by 2 bases, leaving 13 bases between them. CDR3 nucleotides: TGTGCCAGCAGAGAGCGAGGGATTAACACTGAAGCTTTCTTT. This codes for CASRERGINTEAFF. Based on the CDR3 plus reference TRBV2 and TRBJ1-1, the full variable domain is EPEVTQTPSHQVTQMGQEVILRCVPISNHLYFYWYRQILGQKVEFLVSFYNNEISEKSEIFDDQFSVERPDGSNFTLKIRSTKLEDSAMYFCASRERGINTEAFFGQGTRLTVV.

The V gene is TRBV25-1, the J gene TRBJ2-7, with 9 bases fitting TRBD1. Germline CDR1 is MGHDK and CDR2 is SYGVNS. The V and J ends lost 6 bases and 0 bases, in that order; junction bases with no gene match: 0. The length of the CDR3 is 13 residues. CDR3 amino acids: CASRTGGSYEQYF. In nucleotides, the CDR3 is TGTGCCAGCAGGACAGGGGGCTCCTACGAGCAGTACTTC.

The genes are TRBV18 and TRBJ2-1, with D perhaps given as TRBD1 or TRBD2 (5 bases each). This CDR3 is 15 amino acids long. In germline, CDR1 is KGHSH, CDR2 LQKENI. V lost 2 bases to trimming and J lost 7 bases, with 15 bases between them. CDR3 sequence (DNA): TGTGCCAGCTCACCAGGGGACCCTAACCTGAATGAGCAGTTCTTC. This gives the protein CASSPGDPNLNEQFF. Based on the CDR3 plus reference TRBV18 and TRBJ2-1, the full variable domain is NAGVMQNPRHLVRRRGQEARLRCSPMKGHSHVYWYRQLPEEGLKFMVYLQKENIIDESGMPKERFSAEFPKEGPSILRIQQVVRGDSAAYFCASSPGDPNLNEQFFGPGTRLTVL.

This chain uses TRBV6-1 with TRBJ1-1; D not certain. Germline CDR1 reads MNHNS; CDR2 reads SASEGT. CDR3 length: 13 amino acids. The V and J ends lost 4 bases and 1 base respectively, with 7 bases between them. In nucleotides, the CDR3 is TGTGCCAGCAGTGGGCAATCGAACACTGAAGCTTTCTTT. Translation gives CASSGQSNTEAFF.

The rearrangement joins TRBV11-2 to TRBJ1-1; no definite D call. The germline V gene has CDR1 SGHAT and CDR2 FQNNGV. Trimming took off 1 base at V and 4 bases at J, with 10 bases between the two ends. This CDR3 spans 14 amino acids. CDR3 bases: TGTGCCAGCAGCTTAGTAAGGGCGAGCACTGAAGCTTTCTTT. It translates to CASSLVRASTEAFF.

The rearrangement joins TRBV6-5 to TRBJ1-1; TRBD1 is a possible D gene (5 bases). Germline lookup yields CDR1 MNHEY and CDR2 SVGAGI. This CDR3 region has 13 residues. The V end was cut by 4 bases, the J end by 11 bases, with 17 bases between. CDR3 in amino acids: CASSLGALGEAFF. CDR3 nucleotides: TGTGCCAGCAGTTTAGGGGCCCTGGGCGAGGCTTTCTTT.

The V gene is TRBV27, the J gene TRBJ1-2; tentatively, D is TRBD1 (5 bases). The V gene lost 6 bases and the J gene lost 1 base, with 24 bases spanning the gap. The length of the CDR3 is 18 residues. Looked up from germline, CDR1 is MNHEY and CDR2 is SMNVEV (reference sequence). In nucleotides, the CDR3 is TGTGCCAGCAGCTACCGTCCTGGGGGTGCAGGGCTTAACTATGGCTACACCTTC. Residues: CASSYRPGGAGLNYGYTF.

The gene calls are TRBV5-1 and TRBJ2-5, with a tentative D call TRBD1 (6 bases). The CDR3 has 14 amino acids. The germline V gene has CDR1 SGHRS and CDR2 YFSETQ. Trimming removed 4 bases at V and 0 bases at J, with 10 bases between. CDR3 loop: CASSHRVDQETQYF. The CDR3 DNA follows: TGCGCCAGCAGCCACAGGGTCGACCAAGAGACCCAGTACTTC.

The genes are TRBV5-1 and TRBJ1-5; possibly TRBD1 for D (5 bases). Per the germline V gene, CDR1 is SGHRS and CDR2 is YFSETQ. There are 15 residues in the CDR3. V was pared by 0 bases and J by 6 bases, with 13 bases between. CDR3 sequence (DNA): TGCGCCAGCAGCTTGGCCAAGGGGCCAGGTCAGCCCCAGCATTTT. Amino acid sequence: CASSLAKGPGQPQHF.

The chain links TRBV6-5 to TRBJ1-5; D not certain. Trimming took 0 bases from V and 9 from J, leaving 15 bases between them. From germline, CDR1 is MNHEY and CDR2 SVGAGI. CDR3 size: 15 residues. In DNA, the CDR3 is TGTGCCAGCAGTTACTCGAGGGCGTCGGATCTGCCCCAGCATTTT. Its protein product is CASSYSRASDLPQHF.

The chain couples TRBV5-1 to TRBJ2-3, with 8 nucleotides matching TRBD2. After removal of 4 bases from V and 1 base from J, the junction contained 11 bases not matched to a gene. Germline V gene sequence: CDR1 SGHRS, CDR2 YFSETQ. The length of the CDR3 is 17 residues. CDR3 nucleotide sequence: TGCGCCAGCAGCATAACGGGAGGTAGCGGGGGCACAGATACGCAGTATTTT. It codes for CASSITGGSGGTDTQYF.

The chain employs TRBV15 and TRBJ2-7, with D possibly matching TRBD1 (5 bases). Trimming removed 0 bases at V and 4 bases at J, with 7 bases between. The germline V gene encodes CDR1 LNHNV and CDR2 YYDKDF (reference sequence). The CDR3 sequence is 13 residues long. For the CDR3, the DNA is TGTGCCACCAGCAGAGACAGGGAATACGAGCAGTACTTC. It translates to CATSRDREYEQYF.

The V and J genes are TRBV5-6 and TRBJ1-4; 7 bases fit TRBD1. With V trimmed by 4 bases and J by 5 bases, 8 bases remained unmatched. The CDR3 is 15 residues long. Germline lookup yields CDR1 SGHDT and CDR2 YYEEEE. CDR3 in amino acids: CASSPWDSPNEKLFF. In DNA, the CDR3 is TGTGCCAGCAGCCCCTGGGACAGCCCGAATGAAAAACTGTTTTTT. The variable domain in full, with the rest retrieved from reference TRBV5-6 and TRBJ1-4, is DAGVTQSPTHLIKTRGQQVTLRCSPKSGHDTVSWYQQALGQGPQFIFQYYEEEERQRGNFPDRFSGHQFPNYSSELNVNALLLGDSALYLCASSPWDSPNEKLFFGSGTQLSVL.

The chain is built from TRBV7-3 and TRBJ2-3; D possibly corresponds to TRBD2 (5 bases). The CDR3 covers 15 residues. The germline CDR1 and CDR2 sequences are SGHTA and FQGTGA. The V end lost 5 bases, the J end lost 6 bases, and 18 bases lay between the germline ends. DNA of the CDR3: TGTGCCAGCAGCCCCCAAGGCGGGCTTTGGGATACGCAGTATTTT. It codes for CASSPQGGLWDTQYF. Using reference TRBV7-3 and TRBJ2-3 for the parts outside the CDR3, the full variable domain is GAGVSQTPSNKVTEKGKYVELRCDPISGHTALYWYRQSLGQGPEFLIYFQGTGAADDSGLPNDRFFAVRPEGSVSTLKIQRTERGDSAVYLCASSPQGGLWDTQYFGPGTRLTVL.

V is TRBV29-1 and J is TRBJ1-4; 10 bases agree with TRBD1. Trimming removed 4 bases from V and 5 bases from J; junction bases left unmatched: 7. The germline gives CDR1 SQVTM, CDR2 ANQGSEA. This CDR3 has 15 residues. Here the CDR3 DNA reads TGCAGCGTTGGCGACAGGGGGCTAACAAATGAAAAACTGTTTTTT. It encodes CSVGDRGLTNEKLFF.

The chain employs TRBV19 and TRBJ1-5; D is perhaps TRBD1 (6 bases). The V and J ends lost 11 bases and 5 bases respectively, with 16 bases between them. The CDR3 consists of 13 residues. The germline V gene encodes CDR1 LNHDA and CDR2 SQIVND (reference sequence). The CDR3 DNA is TGTGCCGGAAGCGCAGGGGAGGATCAGCCCCAGCATTTT. Protein sequence: CAGSAGEDQPQHF.

V gene TRBV10-3 combines with J gene TRBJ2-7; D might be TRBD1 (6 bases). Deletions cut 6 bases from V and 4 bases from J, with 13 bases between. The CDR3 has 13 amino acids. Germline CDR1 is ENHRY and CDR2 is SYGVKD. The DNA of the CDR3 is TGTGCCATCAGAAGGGAACAGGGATACGAGCAGTACTTC. Its translation: CAIRREQGYEQYF.

In its sample, this clone was seen a few times. The rearrangement uses TRBV6-4 and TRBJ2-7; D might be TRBD1 or TRBD2, each matching 5 bases. Looked up from germline, CDR1 is MRHNA and CDR2 is SNTAGT. The CDR3 length is 13 residues. Trimming stripped 0 bases from V and 6 bases from J, with 9 bases between. The DNA of the CDR3 is TGTGCCAGCAGTGACTCAGGGGCGGGCGAGCAGTACTTC. It specifies CASSDSGAGEQYF.

The J gene is TRBJ2-3, the V gene TRBV5-1; 11 bases are a match to TRBD2. The V segment lost 6 bases and the J segment 4 bases; nucleotides outside the gene matches: 10. The CDR3 has 16 residues. Germline assignment: CDR1 SGHRS and CDR2 YFSETQ. CDR3 protein: CASTTLPGLAADTQYF. CDR3 nucleotides: TGCGCCAGCACCACTTTACCGGGACTAGCGGCAGATACGCAGTATTTT.

CDR3 loop: CAISGNTRTEAFF. CDR3 in DNA: TGTGCCATCAGTGGGAACACACGGACTGAAGCTTTCTTT. The chain uses TRBV10-3 and TRBJ1-1; D remains unclear. With 4 bases removed from V and 5 bases from J, the gap between germline ends came to 11 bases. CDR1 and CDR2 from the germline V gene are ENHRY and SYGVKD. This CDR3 has 13 amino acids.

The J gene is TRBJ2-3, the V gene TRBV18; possible D gene TRBD2, 6 bases. This CDR3 has 13 residues. The germline CDR1 and CDR2 sequences are KGHSH and LQKENI. Trimming left V 3 bases short and J 3 bases short, with 7 bases between. The CDR3 sequence: CASSPAGTDTQYF. CDR3 DNA: TGTGCCAGCTCACCCGCGGGGACAGATACGCAGTATTTT.

This rearrangement joins TRBV5-1 to TRBJ1-1; 7 bases line up with TRBD1. J gave up 8 bases and V 4 bases, and 8 bases lay outside the gene matches. The CDR3 has 13 amino acids. Germline CDR1 is SGHRS and CDR2 is YFSETQ. DNA of the CDR3: TGCGCCAGCAGCCTGGAAAACAGGGGCGAAGCTTTCTTT. This translates into CASSLENRGEAFF.

The rearrangement joins TRBV5-1 to TRBJ2-5; TRBD2 matches at 15 bases. V was clipped by 4 bases and J by 0 bases; unmatched bases: 4. Per the germline V gene, CDR1 is SGHRS and CDR2 is YFSETQ. This CDR3 is built from 17 residues. CDR3 amino acids: CASSKGLAGGYQETQYF. The DNA of the CDR3 is TGCGCCAGCAGCAAAGGACTAGCGGGGGGGTACCAAGAGACCCAGTACTTC. Looking up the rest from reference TRBV5-1 and TRBJ2-5 gives the full variable domain: KAGVTQTPRYLIKTRGQQVTLSCSPISGHRSVSWYQQTPGQGLQFLFEYFSETQRNKGNFPGRFSGRQFSNSRSEMNVSTLELGDSALYLCASSKGLAGGYQETQYFGPGTRLLVL.

This chain links TRBV11-2 with TRBJ1-2; the D gene is possibly TRBD1 (6 bases). Germline V gene sequence: CDR1 SGHAT, CDR2 FQNNGV. Trimming removed 0 bases at V and 7 bases at J, with 18 bases between. The CDR3 extends over 16 amino acids. CDR3 sequence (DNA): TGTGCCAGCAGCTTAGAGCCCGGACAGATAATGGGTGGCTACACCTTC. Translation: CASSLEPGQIMGGYTF.

The genes are TRBV6-5 and TRBJ1-5; D is unresolved. The germline gives CDR1 MNHEY, CDR2 SVGAGI. Trimming removed 5 bases at V and 6 bases at J, with 5 bases between. This CDR3 has 11 residues. Here the CDR3 reads CASSRSQPQHF. In DNA form, the CDR3 reads TGTGCCAGCAGTCGGAGTCAGCCCCAGCATTTT.

The chain couples TRBV6-1 to TRBJ1-2; 7 nucleotides line up with TRBD1. From germline, CDR1 is MNHNS and CDR2 SASEGT. J lost 4 bases, V lost 0 bases, and 11 bases had no gene match. The CDR3 runs 17 residues. The CDR3 loop is CASSEAWGQPRIYGYTF. CDR3 coding DNA: TGTGCCAGCAGTGAAGCGTGGGGACAGCCACGAATCTATGGCTACACCTTC.